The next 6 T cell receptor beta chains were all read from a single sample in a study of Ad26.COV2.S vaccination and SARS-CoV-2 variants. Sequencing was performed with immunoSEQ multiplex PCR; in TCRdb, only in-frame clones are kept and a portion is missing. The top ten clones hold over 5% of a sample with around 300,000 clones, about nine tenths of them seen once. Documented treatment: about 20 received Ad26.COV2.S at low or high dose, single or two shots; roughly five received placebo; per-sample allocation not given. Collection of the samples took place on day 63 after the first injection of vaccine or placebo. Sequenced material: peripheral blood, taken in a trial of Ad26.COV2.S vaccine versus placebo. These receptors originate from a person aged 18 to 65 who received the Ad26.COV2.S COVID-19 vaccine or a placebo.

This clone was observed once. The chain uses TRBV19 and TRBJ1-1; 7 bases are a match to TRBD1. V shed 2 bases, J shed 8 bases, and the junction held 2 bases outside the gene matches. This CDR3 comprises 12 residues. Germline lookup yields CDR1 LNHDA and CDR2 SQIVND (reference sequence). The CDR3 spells CASSIKTGEAFF. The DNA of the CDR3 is TGTGCCAGTAGTATAAAGACAGGGGAAGCTTTCTTT.

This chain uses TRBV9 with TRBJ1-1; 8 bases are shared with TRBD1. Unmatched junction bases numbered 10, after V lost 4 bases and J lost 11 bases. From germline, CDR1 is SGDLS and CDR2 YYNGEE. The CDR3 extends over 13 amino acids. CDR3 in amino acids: CASSPHQDREAFF. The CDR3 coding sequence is TGTGCCAGCAGCCCACACCAGGACAGGGAGGCTTTCTTT.

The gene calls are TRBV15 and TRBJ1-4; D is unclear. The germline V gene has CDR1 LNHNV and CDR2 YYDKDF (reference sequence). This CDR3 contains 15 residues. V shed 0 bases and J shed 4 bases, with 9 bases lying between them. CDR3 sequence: CATSRDRKVNEKLFF. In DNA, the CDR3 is TGTGCCACCAGCAGAGATCGAAAGGTTAATGAAAAACTGTTTTTT.

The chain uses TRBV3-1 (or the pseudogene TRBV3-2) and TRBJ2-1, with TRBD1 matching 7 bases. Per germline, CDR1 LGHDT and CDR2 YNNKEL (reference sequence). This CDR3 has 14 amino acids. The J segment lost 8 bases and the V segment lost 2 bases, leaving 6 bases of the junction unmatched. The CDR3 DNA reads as TGTGCCAGCAGCCAACCTGACAGGGTCTATGAGCAGTTCTTC. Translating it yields CASSQPDRVYEQFF.

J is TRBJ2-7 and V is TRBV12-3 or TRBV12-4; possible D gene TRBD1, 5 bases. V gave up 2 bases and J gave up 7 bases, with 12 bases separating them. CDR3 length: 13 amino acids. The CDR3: CASSLFQGGEQYF. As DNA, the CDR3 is TGTGCCAGCAGTTTATTTCAGGGTGGGGAGCAGTACTTC.

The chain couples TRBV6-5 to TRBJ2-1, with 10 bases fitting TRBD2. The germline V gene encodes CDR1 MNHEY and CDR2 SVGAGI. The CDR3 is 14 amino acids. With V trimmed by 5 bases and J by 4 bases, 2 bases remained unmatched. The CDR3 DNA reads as TGTGCCAGCAGTCTAGCGGGGGCATACAATGAGCAGTTCTTC. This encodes CASSLAGAYNEQFF.